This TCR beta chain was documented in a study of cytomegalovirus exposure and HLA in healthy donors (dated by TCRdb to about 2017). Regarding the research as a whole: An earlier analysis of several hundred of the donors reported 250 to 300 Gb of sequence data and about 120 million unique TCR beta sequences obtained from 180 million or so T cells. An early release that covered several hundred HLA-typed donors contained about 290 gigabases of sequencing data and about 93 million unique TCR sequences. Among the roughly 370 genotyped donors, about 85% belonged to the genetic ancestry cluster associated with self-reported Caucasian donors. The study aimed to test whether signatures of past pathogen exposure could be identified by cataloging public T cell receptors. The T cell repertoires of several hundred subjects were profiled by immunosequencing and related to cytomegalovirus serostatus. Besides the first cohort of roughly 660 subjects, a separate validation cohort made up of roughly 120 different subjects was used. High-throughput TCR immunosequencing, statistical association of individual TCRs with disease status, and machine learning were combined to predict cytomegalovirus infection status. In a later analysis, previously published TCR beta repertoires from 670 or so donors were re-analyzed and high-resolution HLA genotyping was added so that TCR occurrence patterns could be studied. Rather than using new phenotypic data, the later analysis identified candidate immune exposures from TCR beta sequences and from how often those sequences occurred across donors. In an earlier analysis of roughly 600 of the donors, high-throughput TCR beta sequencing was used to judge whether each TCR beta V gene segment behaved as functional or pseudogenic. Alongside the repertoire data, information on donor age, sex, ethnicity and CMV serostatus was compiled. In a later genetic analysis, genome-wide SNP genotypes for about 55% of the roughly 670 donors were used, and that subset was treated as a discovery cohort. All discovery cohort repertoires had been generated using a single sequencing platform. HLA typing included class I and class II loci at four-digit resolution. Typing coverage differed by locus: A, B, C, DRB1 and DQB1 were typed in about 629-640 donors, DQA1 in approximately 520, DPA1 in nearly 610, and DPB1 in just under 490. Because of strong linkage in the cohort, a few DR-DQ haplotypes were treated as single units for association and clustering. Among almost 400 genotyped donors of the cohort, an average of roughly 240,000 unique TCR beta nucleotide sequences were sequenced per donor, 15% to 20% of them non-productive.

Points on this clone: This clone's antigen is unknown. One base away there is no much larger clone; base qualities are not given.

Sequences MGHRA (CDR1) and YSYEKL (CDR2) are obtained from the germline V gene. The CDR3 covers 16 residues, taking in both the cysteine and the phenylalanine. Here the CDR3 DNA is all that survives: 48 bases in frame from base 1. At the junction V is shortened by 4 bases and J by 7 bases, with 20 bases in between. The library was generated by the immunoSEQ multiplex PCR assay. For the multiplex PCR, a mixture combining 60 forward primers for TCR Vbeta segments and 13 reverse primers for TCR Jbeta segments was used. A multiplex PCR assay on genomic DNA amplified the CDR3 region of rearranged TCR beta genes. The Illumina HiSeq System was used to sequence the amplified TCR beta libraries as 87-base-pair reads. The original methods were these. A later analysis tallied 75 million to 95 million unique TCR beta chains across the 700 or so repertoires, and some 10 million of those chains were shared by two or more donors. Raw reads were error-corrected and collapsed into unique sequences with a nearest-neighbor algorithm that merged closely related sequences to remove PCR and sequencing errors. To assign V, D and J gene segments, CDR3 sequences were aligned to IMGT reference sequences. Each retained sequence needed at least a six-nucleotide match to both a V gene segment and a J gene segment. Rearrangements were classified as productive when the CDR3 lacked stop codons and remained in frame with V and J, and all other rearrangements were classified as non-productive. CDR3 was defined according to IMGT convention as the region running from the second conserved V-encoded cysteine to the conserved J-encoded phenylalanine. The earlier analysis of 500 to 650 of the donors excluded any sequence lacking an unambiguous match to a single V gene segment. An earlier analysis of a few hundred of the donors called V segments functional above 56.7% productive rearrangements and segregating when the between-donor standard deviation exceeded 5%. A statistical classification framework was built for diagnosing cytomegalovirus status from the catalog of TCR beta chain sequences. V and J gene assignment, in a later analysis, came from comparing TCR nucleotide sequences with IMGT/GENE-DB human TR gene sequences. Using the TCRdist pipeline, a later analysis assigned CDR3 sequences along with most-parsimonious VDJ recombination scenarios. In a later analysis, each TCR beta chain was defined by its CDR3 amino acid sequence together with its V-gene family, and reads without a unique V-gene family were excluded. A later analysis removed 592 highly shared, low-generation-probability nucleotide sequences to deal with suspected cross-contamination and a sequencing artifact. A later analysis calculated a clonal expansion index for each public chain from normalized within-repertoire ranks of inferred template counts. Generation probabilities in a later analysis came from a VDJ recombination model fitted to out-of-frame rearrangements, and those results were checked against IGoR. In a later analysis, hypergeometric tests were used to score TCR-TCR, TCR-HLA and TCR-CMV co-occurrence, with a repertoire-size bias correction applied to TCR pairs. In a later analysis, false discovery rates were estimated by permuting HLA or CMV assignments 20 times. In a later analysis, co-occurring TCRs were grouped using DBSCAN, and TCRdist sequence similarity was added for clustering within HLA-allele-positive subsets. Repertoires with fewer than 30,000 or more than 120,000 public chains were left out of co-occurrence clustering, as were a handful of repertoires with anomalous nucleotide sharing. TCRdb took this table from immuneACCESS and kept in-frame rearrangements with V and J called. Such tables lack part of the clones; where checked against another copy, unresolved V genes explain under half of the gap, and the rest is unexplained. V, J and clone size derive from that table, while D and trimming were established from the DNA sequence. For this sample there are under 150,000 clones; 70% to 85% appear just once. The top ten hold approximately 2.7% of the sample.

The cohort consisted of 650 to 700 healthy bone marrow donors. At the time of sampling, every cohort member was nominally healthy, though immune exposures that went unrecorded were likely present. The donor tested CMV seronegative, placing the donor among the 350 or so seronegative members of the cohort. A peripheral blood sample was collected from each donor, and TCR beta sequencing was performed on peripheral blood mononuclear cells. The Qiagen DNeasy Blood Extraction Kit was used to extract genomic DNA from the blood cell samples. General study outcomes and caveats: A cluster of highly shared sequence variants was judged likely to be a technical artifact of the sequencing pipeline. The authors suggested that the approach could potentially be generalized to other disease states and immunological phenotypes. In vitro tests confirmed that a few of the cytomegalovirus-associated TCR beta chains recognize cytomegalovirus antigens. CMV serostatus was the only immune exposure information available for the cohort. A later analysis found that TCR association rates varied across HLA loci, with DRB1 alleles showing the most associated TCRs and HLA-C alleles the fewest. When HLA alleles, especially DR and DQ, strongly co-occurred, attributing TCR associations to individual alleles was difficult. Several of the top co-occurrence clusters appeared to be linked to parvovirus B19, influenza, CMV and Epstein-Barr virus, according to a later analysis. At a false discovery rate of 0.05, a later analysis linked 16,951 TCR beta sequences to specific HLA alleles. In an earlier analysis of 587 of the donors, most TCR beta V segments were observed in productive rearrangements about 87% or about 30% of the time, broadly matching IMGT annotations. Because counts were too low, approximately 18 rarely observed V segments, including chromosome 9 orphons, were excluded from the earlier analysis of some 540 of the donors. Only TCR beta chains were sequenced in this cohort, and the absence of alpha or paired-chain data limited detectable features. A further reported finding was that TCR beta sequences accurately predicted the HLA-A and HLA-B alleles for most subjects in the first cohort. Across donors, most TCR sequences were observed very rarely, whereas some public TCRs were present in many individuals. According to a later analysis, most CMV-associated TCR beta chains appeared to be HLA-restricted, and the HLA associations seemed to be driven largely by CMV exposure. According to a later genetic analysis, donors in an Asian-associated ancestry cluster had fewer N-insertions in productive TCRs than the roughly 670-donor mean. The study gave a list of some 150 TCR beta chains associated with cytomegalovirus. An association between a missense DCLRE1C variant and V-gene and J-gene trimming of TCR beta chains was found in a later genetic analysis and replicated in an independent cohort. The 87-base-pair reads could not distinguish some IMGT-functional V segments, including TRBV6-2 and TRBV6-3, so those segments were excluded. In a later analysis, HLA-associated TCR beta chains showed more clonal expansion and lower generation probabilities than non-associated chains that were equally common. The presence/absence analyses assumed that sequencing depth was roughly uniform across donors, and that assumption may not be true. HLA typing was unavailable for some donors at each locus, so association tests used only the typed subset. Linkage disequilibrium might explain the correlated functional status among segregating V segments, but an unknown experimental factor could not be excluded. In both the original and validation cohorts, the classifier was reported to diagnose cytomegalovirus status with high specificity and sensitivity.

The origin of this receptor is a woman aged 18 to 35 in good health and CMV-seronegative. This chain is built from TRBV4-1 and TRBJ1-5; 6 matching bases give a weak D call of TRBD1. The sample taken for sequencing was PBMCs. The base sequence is TGCGCCAGCAGCCCAATAAACAGGGAGAAGGGACAGCCCCAGCATTTT. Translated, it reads CASSPINREKGQPQHF.